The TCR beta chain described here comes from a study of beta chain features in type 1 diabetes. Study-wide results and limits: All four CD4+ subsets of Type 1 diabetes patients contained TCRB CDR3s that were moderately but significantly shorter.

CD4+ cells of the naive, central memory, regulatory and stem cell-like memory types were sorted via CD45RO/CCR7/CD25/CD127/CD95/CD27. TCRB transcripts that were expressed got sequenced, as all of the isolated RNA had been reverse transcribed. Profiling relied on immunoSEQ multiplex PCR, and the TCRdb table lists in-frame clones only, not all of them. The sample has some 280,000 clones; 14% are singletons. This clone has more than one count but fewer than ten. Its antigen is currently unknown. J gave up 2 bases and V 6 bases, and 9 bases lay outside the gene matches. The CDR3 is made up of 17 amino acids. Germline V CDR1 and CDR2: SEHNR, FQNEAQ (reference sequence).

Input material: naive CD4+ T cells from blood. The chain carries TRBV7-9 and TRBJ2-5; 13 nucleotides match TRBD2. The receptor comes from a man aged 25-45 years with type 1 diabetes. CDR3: CASSFWTSGRRQETQYF. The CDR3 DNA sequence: TGTGCCAGCAGTTTCTGGACTAGCGGGAGAAGGCAAGAGACCCAGTACTTC.